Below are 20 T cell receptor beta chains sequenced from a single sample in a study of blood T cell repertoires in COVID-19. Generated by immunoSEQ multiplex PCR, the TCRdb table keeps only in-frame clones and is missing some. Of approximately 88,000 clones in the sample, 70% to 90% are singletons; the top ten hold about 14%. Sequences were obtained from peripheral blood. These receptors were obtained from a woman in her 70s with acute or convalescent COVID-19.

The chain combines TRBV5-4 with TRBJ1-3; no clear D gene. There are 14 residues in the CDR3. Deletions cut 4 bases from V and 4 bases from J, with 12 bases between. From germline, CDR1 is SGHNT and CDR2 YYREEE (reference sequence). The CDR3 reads CASSQRSGGNTIYF. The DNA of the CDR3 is TGTGCCAGCAGCCAAAGATCGGGGGGAAACACCATATATTTT.

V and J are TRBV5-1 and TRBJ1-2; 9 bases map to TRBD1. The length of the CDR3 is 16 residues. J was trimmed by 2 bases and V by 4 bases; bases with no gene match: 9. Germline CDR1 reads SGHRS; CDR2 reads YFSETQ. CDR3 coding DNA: TGCGCCAGCAGCCAGGTAACAGGGGGCGCCAACTATGGCTACACCTTC. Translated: CASSQVTGGANYGYTF.

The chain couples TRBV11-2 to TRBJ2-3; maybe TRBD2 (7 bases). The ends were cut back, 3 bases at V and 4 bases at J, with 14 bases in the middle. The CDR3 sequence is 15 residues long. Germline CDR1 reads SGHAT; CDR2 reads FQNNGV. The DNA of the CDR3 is TGTGCCAGCAGCTTCGGGTGGGGGGGCGCAGATACGCAGTATTTT. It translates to CASSFGWGGADTQYF.

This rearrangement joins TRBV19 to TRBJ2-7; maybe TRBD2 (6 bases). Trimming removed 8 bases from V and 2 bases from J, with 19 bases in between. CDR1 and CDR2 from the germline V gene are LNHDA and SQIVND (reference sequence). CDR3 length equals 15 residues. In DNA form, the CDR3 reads TGTGCCAGTCTCACCCGGGAGAGGATCCCCTACGAGCAGTACGTC. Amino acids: CASLTRERIPYEQYV.

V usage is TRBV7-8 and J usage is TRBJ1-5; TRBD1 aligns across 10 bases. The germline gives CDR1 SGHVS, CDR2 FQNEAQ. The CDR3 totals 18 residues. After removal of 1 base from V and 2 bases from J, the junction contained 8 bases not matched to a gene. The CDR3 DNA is TGTGCCAGCAGCTTAGGAGCCTCCGGGACAGGGGGCAATCAGCCCCAGCATTTT. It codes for CASSLGASGTGGNQPQHF. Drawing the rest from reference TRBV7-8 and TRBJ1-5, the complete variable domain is GAGVSQSPRYKVAKRGQDVALRCDPISGHVSLFWYQQALGQGPEFLTYFQNEAQLDKSGLPSDRFFAERPEGSVSTLKIQRTQQEDSAVYLCASSLGASGTGGNQPQHFGDGTRLSIL.

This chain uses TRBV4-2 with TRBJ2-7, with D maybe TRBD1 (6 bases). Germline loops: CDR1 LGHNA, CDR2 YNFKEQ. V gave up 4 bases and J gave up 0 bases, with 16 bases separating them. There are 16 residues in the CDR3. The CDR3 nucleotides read TGTGCCAGCAGCCGCGGATCGTGGGGGCCCTCCTACGAGCAGTACGTC. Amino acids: CASSRGSWGPSYEQYV.

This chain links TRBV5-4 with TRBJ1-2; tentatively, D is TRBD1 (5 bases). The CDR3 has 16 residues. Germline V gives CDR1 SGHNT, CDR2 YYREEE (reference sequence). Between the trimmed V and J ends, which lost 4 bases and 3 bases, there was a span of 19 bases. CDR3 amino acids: CASSLSGQGGYYGYTF. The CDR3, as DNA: TGTGCCAGCAGCCTATCCGGCCAGGGAGGGTACTATGGCTACACCTTC.

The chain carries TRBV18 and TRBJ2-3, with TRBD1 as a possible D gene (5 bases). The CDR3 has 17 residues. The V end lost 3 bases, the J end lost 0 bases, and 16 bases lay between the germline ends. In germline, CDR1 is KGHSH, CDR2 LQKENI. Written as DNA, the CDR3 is TGTGCCAGCTCACCTTCAATGGGTGGGGCTAGCACAGATACGCAGTATTTT. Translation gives CASSPSMGGASTDTQYF.

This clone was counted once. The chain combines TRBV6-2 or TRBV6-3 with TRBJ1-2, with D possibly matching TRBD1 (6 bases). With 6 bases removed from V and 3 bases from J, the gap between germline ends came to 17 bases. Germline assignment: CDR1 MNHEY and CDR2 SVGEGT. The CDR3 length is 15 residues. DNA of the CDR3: TGTGCCAGCAGATACGGACAGTTAGGAGACTATGGCTACACCTTC. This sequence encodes CASRYGQLGDYGYTF.

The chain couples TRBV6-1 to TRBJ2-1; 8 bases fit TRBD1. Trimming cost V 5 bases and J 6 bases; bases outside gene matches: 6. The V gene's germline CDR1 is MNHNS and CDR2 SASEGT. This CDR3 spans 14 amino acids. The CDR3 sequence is CASSFGQGGNEQFF. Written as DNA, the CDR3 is TGTGCCAGCAGTTTCGGACAGGGTGGCAATGAGCAGTTCTTC.

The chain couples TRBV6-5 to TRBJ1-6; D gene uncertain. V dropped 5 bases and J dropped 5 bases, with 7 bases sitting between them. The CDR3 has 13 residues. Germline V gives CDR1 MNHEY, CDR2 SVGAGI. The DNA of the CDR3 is TGTGCCAGCAGTACCCAGAATAATTCACCCCTCCACTTT. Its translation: CASSTQNNSPLHF.

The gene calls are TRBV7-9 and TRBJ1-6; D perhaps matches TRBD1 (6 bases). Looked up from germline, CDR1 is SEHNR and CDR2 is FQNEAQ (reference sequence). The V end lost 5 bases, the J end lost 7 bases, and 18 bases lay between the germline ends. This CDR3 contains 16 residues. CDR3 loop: CASSPPRGGGNSPLHF. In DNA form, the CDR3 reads TGTGCCAGCAGCCCCCCCCGCGGGGGCGGGAATTCACCCCTCCACTTT.

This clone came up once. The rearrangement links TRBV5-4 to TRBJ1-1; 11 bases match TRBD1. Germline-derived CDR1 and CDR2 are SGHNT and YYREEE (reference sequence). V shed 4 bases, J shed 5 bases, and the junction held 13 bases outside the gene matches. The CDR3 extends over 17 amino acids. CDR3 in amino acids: CASSGWTGGLRDTEAFF. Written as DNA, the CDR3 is TGTGCCAGCAGCGGATGGACAGGGGGCTTAAGGGATACTGAAGCTTTCTTT.

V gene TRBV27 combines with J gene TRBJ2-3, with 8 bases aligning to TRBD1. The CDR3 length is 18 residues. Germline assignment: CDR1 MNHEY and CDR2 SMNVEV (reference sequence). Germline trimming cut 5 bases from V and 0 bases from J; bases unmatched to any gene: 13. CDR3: CASSRRQGSGGSTDTQYF. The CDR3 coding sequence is TGTGCCAGCAGTCGCCGACAGGGGAGTGGAGGGAGCACAGATACGCAGTATTTT.

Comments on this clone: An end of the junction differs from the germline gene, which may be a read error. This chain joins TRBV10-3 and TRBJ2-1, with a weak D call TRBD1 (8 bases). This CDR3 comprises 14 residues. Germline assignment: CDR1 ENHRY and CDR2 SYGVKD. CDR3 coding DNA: TGTGCCATCAGTGGGGACGACAGGGGTGGACGGGGGGTCTTC. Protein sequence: CAISGDDRGGRGVF.

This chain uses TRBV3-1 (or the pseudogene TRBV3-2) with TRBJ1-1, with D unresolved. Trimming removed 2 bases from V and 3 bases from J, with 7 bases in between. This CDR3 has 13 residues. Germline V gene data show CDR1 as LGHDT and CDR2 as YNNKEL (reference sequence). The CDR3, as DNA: TGTGCCAGCAGCCAATTTCGGGACACTGAAGCTTTCTTT. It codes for CASSQFRDTEAFF.

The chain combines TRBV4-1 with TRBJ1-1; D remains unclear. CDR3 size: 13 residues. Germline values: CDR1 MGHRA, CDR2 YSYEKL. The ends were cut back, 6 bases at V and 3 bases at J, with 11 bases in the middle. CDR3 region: CASRRGMDTEAFF. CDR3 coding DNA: TGCGCCAGCAGGAGAGGTATGGACACTGAAGCTTTCTTT.

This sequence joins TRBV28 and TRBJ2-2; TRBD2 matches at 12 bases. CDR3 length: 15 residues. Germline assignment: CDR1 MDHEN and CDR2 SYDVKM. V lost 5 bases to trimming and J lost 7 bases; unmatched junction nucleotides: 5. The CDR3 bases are TGTGCCAGCAGTCTTGGACTAGCGGGGAGCGGGGAGCTGTTTTTT. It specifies CASSLGLAGSGELFF.

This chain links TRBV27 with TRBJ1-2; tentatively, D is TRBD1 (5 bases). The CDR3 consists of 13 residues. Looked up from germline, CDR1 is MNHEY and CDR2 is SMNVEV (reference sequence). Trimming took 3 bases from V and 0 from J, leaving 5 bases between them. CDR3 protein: CASSLTANYGYTF. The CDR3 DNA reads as TGTGCCAGCAGTTTGACAGCTAACTATGGCTACACCTTC.

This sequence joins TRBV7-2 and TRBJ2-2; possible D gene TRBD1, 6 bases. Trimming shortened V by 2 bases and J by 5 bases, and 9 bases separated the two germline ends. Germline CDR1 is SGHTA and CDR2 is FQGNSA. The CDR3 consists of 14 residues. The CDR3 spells CASSLYRDTGELFF. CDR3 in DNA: TGTGCCAGCAGCTTATACAGGGATACCGGGGAGCTGTTTTTT.